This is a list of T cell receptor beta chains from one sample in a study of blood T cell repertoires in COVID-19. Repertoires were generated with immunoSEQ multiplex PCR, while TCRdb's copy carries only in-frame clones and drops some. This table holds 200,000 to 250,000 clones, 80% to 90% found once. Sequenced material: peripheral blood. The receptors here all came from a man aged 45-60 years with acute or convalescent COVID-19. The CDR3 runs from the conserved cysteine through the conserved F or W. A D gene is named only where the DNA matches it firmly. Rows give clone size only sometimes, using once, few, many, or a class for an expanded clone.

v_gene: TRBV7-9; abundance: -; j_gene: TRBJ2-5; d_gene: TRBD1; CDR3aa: CASSPWTGGRTQYF; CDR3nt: TGTGCCAGCAGCCCCTGGACAGGGGGCAGGACCCAGTACTTC
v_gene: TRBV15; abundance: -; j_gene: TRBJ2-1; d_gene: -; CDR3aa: CATSIPTGASYNEQFF; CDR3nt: TGTGCCACCAGCATCCCGACAGGCGCGTCCTACAATGAGCAGTTCTTC
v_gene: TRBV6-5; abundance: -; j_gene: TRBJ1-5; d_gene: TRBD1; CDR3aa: CASSPGQGVHQPQHF; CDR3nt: TGTGCCAGCAGCCCGGGACAGGGAGTCCATCAGCCCCAGCATTTT
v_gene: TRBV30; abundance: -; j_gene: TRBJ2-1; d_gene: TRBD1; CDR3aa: CAWSVGGAKFFSEQFF; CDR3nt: TGTGCCTGGAGTGTAGGGGGCGCCAAGTTTTTTTCTGAGCAGTTCTTC
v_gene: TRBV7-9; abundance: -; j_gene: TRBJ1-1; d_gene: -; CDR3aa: CASSPGSGTTRDAEAFF; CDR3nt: TGTGCCAGCAGCCCCGGATCAGGGACTACCCGGGACGCTGAAGCTTTCTTT
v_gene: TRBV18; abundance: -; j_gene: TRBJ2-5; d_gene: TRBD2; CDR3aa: CASSPGTKETQYF; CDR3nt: TGTGCCAGCTCACCAGGGACTAAAGAGACCCAGTACTTC
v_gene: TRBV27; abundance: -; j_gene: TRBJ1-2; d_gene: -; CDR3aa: CASSSPGIGYTF; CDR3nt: TGTGCCAGCAGTTCCCCGGGAATTGGCTACACCTTC
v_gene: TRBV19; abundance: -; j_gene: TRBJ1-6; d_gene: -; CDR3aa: CASSIEDRSVYNSPLHF; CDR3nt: TGTGCCAGTAGTATAGAGGATCGGAGCGTCTATAATTCACCCCTCCACTTT
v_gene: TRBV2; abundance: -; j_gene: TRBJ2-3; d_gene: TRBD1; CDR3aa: CASRGGQGPDTQYF; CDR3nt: TGTGCCAGCAGGGGGGGACAGGGTCCAGATACGCAGTATTTT
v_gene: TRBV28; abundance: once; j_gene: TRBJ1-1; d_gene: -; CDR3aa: CASSTPGPVAEAFF; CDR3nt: TGTGCCAGCAGTACCCCAGGGCCAGTCGCTGAAGCTTTCTTT
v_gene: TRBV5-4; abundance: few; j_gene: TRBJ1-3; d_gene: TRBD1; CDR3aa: CASSLGGQAQSGNTIYF; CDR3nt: TGTGCCAGCAGCTTGGGGGGACAGGCGCAATCTGGAAACACCATATATTTT
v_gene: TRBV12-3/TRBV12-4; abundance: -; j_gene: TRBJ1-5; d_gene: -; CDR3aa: CASSTGIVQPQHF; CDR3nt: TGTGCCAGCAGTACAGGGATCGTTCAGCCCCAGCATTTT
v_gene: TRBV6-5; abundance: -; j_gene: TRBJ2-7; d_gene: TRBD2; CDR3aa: CASSPSGGAWYEQYF; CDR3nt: TGTGCCAGCAGTCCCAGCGGGGGGGCCTGGTACGAGCAGTACTTC
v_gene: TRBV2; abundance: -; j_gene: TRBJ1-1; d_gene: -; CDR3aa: CASSETYRNTEAFF; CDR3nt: TGTGCCAGCAGTGAAACCTATCGGAACACTGAAGCTTTCTTT
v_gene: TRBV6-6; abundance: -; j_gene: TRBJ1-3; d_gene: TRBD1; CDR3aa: CASSTRGRRAGNTIYF; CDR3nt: TGTGCCAGCAGCACCAGGGGGCGCCGGGCTGGAAACACCATATATTTT
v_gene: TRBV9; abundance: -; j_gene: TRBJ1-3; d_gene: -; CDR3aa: CASSVTDGPGNTIYF; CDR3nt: TGTGCCAGCAGCGTGACAGACGGTCCGGGAAACACCATATATTTT
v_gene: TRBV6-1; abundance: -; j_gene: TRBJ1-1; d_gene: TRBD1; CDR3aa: CASSGGTGPSVLNTEAFF; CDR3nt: TGTGCCAGCAGTGGGGGGACAGGGCCGTCGGTCCTGAACACTGAAGCTTTCTTT
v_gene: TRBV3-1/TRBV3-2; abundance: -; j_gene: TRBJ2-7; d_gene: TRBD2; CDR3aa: CASSHRIPLSGGAVGEQYF; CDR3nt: TGTGCCAGCAGCCATAGGATCCCTCTTAGCGGGGGGGCCGTGGGCGAGCAGTACTTC
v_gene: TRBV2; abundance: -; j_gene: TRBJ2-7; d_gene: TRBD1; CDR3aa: CASRDRDYEQYF; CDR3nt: TGTGCCAGCCGGGACAGGGACTACGAGCAGTACTTC
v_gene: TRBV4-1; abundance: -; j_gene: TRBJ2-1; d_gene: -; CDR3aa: CASSQGSLNEQFF; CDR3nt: TGCGCCAGCAGCCAAGGAAGCTTGAATGAGCAGTTCTTC
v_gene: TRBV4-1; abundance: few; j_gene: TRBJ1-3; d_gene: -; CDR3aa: CASSQEDSHRGTIYF; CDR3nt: TGCGCCAGCAGCCAAGAGGACAGTCATCGGGGCACCATATATTTT
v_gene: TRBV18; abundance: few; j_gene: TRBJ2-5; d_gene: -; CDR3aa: CASSPEKETQYF; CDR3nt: TGTGCCAGCTCACCAGAGAAAGAGACCCAGTACTTC
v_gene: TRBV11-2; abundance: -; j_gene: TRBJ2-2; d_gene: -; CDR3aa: CASSLNAGPLANTGELFF; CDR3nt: TGTGCCAGCAGCTTAAATGCGGGTCCACTCGCGAACACCGGGGAGCTGTTTTTT
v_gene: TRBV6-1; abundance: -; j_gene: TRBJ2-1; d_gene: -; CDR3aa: CASSASGNNEQFF; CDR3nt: TGTGCCAGCAGTGCCTCAGGGAACAATGAGCAGTTCTTC
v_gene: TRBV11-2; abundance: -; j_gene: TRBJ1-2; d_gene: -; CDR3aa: CASSGRGLYGYTF; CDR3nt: TGTGCCAGCAGCGGGCGGGGTCTCTATGGCTACACCTTC
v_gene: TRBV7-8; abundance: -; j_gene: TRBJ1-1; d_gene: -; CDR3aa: CASSLGAGFVGTEAFF; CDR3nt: TGTGCCAGCAGCTTGGGGGCAGGGTTTGTAGGAACTGAAGCTTTCTTT
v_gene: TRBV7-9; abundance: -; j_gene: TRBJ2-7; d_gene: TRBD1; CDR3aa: CASSLGTGHEQYF; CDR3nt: TGTGCCAGCAGCTTGGGGACAGGGCACGAGCAGTACTTC
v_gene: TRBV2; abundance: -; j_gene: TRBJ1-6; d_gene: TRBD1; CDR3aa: CASSAMGQGVSPLHF; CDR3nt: TGTGCCAGCAGTGCCATGGGACAGGGGGTTTCACCCCTCCACTTT
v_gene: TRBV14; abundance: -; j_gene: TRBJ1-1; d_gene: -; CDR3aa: CASSQGTWGVNTEAFF; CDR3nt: TGTGCCAGCAGCCAAGGGACTTGGGGGGTGAACACTGAAGCTTTCTTT
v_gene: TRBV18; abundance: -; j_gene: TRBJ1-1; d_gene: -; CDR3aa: CASSPQGGTEAFF; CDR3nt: TGTGCCAGCTCACCCCAGGGAGGGACTGAAGCTTTCTTT
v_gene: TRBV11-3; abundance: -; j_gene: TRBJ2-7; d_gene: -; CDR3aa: CASSKGGGSYEQYF; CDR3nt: TGTGCCAGCAGTAAAGGGGGGGGCTCCTACGAGCAGTACTTC
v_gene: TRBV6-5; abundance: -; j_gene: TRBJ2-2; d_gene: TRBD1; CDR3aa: CASSSPGQGNTGELFF; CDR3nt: TGTGCCAGCAGTTCTCCGGGACAGGGAAACACCGGGGAGCTGTTTTTT
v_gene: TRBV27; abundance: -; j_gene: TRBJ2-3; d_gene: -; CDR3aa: CASSPTWTETSTDTQYF; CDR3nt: TGTGCCAGCAGTCCCACATGGACAGAGACTAGCACAGATACGCAGTATTTT
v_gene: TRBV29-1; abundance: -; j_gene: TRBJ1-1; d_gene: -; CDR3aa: CSGQNTEAFF; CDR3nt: TGCAGCGGACAGAACACTGAAGCTTTCTTT
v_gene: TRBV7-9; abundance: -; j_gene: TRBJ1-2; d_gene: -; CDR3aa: CASSRTEIYGYTF; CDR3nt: TGTGCCAGCAGCCGGACAGAAATATATGGCTACACCTTC